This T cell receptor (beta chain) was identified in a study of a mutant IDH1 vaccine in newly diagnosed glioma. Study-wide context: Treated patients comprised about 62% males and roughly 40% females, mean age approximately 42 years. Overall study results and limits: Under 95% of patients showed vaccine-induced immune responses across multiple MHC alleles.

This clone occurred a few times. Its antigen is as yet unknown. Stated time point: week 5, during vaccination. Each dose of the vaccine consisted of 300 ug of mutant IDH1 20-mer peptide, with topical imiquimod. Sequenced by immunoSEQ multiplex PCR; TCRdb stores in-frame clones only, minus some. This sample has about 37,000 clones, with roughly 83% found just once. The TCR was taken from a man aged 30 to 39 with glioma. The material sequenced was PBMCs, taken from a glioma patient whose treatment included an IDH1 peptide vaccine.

The CDR3: CASSIGNTGTREAFF. CDR3 sequence (DNA): TGTGCCAGTAGTATAGGTAACACAGGGACCCGTGAAGCTTTCTTT. The rearrangement joins TRBV19 to TRBJ1-1; D may be TRBD1 (6 bases). This CDR3 is built from 15 residues. V lost 1 base, J lost 7 bases, and 16 bases lay in between. Germline CDR1 LNHDA, CDR2 SQIVND (reference sequence).